This T cell receptor (beta chain) was observed in a study of beta chain features in type 1 diabetes. Whole-study results and caveats: When cDNA is sequenced, cells with high TCR expression could be over-represented.

Sequenced material consisted of expressed TCRB transcripts (all of the isolated RNA was reverse transcribed). The table came from immunoSEQ multiplex PCR; TCRdb's copy has only in-frame clones and leaves some out. The sample records 350,000 to 450,000 clones, about 15% being singletons. Germline V gene sequence: CDR1 LNHNV, CDR2 YYDKDF (reference sequence). The CDR3 sequence is 16 residues long. V shed 0 bases and J shed 0 bases, with 12 bases lying between them. All of the sorted populations showed purity greater than 95%. This clone occurred a few times. Its antigen is undetermined. This clonotype was sampled from a woman between 18 and 30 years old in good health. The V gene is TRBV15, the J gene TRBJ2-7; D ambiguous. Specimen: naive CD4+ T cells from blood. The CDR3, as DNA: TGTGCCACCAGCAGAGATGTCGGGTCAAGCTCCTACGAGCAGTACTTC. Amino acids: CATSRDVGSSSYEQYF.